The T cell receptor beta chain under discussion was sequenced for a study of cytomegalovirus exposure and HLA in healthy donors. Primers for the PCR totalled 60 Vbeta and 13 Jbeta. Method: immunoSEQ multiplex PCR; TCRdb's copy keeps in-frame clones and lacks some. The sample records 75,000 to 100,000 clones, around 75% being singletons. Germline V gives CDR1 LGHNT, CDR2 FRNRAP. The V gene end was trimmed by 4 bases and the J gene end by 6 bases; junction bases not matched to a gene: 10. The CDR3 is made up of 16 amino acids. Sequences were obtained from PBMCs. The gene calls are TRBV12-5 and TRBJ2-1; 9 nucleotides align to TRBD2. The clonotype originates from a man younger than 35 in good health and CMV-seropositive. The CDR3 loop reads CASGSNLAGYINEQFF. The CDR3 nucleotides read TGTGCTAGTGGTTCGAATCTAGCGGGGTATATCAATGAGCAGTTCTTC.